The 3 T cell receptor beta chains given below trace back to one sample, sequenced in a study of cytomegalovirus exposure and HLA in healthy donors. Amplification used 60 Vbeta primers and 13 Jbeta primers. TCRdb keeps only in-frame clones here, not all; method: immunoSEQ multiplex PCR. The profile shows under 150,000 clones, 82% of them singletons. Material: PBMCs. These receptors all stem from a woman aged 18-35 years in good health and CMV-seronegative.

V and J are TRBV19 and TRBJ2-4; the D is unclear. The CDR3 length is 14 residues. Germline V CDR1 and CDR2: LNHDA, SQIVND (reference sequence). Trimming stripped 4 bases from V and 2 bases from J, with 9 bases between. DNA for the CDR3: TGTGCCAGTAGTACTGAGGTTACCAAAAACATTCAGTACTTC. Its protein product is CASSTEVTKNIQYF.

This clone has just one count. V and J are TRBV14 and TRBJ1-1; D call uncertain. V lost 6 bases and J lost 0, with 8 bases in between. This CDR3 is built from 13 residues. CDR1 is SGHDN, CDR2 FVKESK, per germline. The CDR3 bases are TGTGCCAGCAGACGGTTAATGAACACTGAAGCTTTCTTT. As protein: CASRRLMNTEAFF.

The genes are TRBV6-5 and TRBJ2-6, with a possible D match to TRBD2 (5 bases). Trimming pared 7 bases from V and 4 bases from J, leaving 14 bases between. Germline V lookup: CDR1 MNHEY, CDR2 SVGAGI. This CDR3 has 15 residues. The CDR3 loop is CASTQRSPGANVLTF. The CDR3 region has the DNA TGTGCCAGCACCCAGCGGTCCCCCGGGGCCAACGTCCTGACTTTC.